This T cell receptor (beta chain) was identified in a study of blood T cell repertoires in COVID-19. Study-wide background: COVID-19 samples from acute and convalescent phases originated in the United States, Italy and Spain. T cells, B-cell-depleted T cells, or PBMCs supplied cDNA or gDNA.

The sample holds a few counts of this clone. In the original processing: Estimation of nucleated cell counts was performed using reference gene primer amplification. This table comes from immunoSEQ multiplex PCR, and its TCRdb copy is limited to in-frame clones, with some not included. V and J calls and clone size come straight from that table; D and trimming were deduced from the DNA. The top ten hold around 26% of the sample, which has about 200,000 clones, roughly 88% seen once. CDR3 size: 14 residues. Germline V gene sequence: CDR1 SEHNR, CDR2 FQNEAQ (reference sequence). V shed 6 bases and J shed 2 bases, with 12 bases lying between them.

Sequenced: peripheral blood. The rearrangement uses TRBV7-9 and TRBJ2-3; the D is unclear. The sequence was obtained from a man between 35 and 55 years old with acute or convalescent COVID-19. CDR3 amino acids: CASSFDTNTDTQYF. Written as DNA, the CDR3 is TGTGCCAGCAGTTTCGACACCAACACAGATACGCAGTATTTT. The full variable domain, completed using reference TRBV7-9 and TRBJ2-3, is DTGVSQNPRHKITKRGQNVTFRCDPISEHNRLYWYRQTLGQGPEFLTYFQNEAQLEKSRLLSDRFSAERPKGSFSTLEIQRTEQGDSAMYLCASSFDTNTDTQYFGPGTRLTVL.